Shown below are 20 T cell receptor beta chains from a single sample sequenced in a study of breast tumors, draining lymph nodes, adjacent tissues. TCRdb analysed the multiplex PCR reads with MiXCR anew, one entry per CDR3 protein. The profile shows 66,000 or so distinct CDR3 sequences, around 43% of them singletons. Sequencing was carried out using breast tumor tissue. All receptors derive from a female donor with breast cancer. Some clones in this sample may be carry-over from other donors' samples.

V and J are TRBV7-3 and TRBJ1-5; D is possibly TRBD1 (5 bases). V shed 0 bases and J shed 1 base, with 16 bases lying between them. Germline CDR1 is SGHTA and CDR2 is FQGTGA. The CDR3 totals 18 residues. The CDR3 nucleotides are TGTGCCAGCAGCTTAACCGGGCTCAGCGGGGGGAGCAATCAGCCCCAGCATTTT. Residues: CASSLTGLSGGSNQPQHF.

The rearrangement links TRBV7-9 to TRBJ2-1; 10 nucleotides align to TRBD2. Germline V gene sequence: CDR1 SEHNR, CDR2 FQNEAQ (reference sequence). The V gene end was trimmed by 5 bases and the J gene end by 4 bases; junction bases not matched to a gene: 5. CDR3 size: 15 residues. The CDR3 DNA reads as TGTGCCAGCAGCCAACTAGCGGGAAGGTACAATGAGCAGTTCTTC. It codes for CASSQLAGRYNEQFF.

V and J are TRBV7-2 and TRBJ2-7; 9 bases map to TRBD1. Germline values: CDR1 SGHTA, CDR2 FQGNSA. The CDR3 covers 14 residues. The trim removed 5 bases at V and 4 bases at J, leaving 6 bases unmatched. The CDR3 region has the DNA TGTGCCAGCAGCCCCCGGGACAGGGTTTACGAGCAGTACTTC. This sequence encodes CASSPRDRVYEQYF.

This clonotype is termed medium-sized. The chain couples TRBV4-1 to TRBJ1-5; D gene unclear. Germline lookup yields CDR1 MGHRA and CDR2 YSYEKL. This CDR3 has 15 residues. Trimming pared 0 bases from V and 2 bases from J, leaving 8 bases between. Written as DNA, the CDR3 is TGCGCCAGCAGCCAAGATACCACGGGCAATCAGCCCCAGCATTTT. Its protein is CASSQDTTGNQPQHF.

This clonotype was counted many times. The chain links TRBV15 to TRBJ2-5; TRBD2 might be the D (6 bases). Deletions cut 0 bases from V and 4 bases from J, with 12 bases between. The germline gives CDR1 LNHNV, CDR2 YYDKDF (reference sequence). CDR3 length: 15 residues. The CDR3 sequence: CATSRDMGGGETQYF. The CDR3 region has the DNA TGTGCCACCAGCAGAGATATGGGAGGCGGAGAGACCCAGTACTTC.

This clonotype has a count of ten or more. The chain employs TRBV28 and TRBJ2-5; D call uncertain. This CDR3 contains 12 residues. Trimming cost V 4 bases and J 5 bases, with 8 bases left between them. Germline V gene data show CDR1 as MDHEN and CDR2 as SYDVKM. CDR3 bases: TGTGCCAGCAGTTCTCAATGGGAGACCCAGTACTTC. Its translation is CASSSQWETQYF.

On this clonotype: This clone may be a read error of a much larger clone one base away. The V gene is TRBV6-2 or TRBV6-3, the J gene TRBJ2-5; D unclear. Trimming pared 5 bases from V and 7 bases from J, leaving 8 bases between. The CDR3 has 11 amino acids. Germline CDR1 is MNHEY and CDR2 is SVGEGT. The CDR3 nucleotides are TGTGCCAGCAGTCACGGCAGGACCCAGTACTTC. This sequence encodes CASSHGRTQYF.

For this clonotype: Mismatch with germline at one junction end may stem from a read error. The rearrangement joins TRBV15 to TRBJ1-2, with unresolved D. This CDR3 spans 18 amino acids. In germline, CDR1 is LNHNV, CDR2 YYDKDF (reference sequence). The CDR3 DNA reads TGTGCCACCAGCAGAGTGCGGAGCACAGATACGCAGTGGGGTGGCTACGCCTTC. Protein sequence: CATSRVRSTDTQWGGYAF.

About this clonotype itself: The DNA is omitted, as the CDR3 cannot be located on it reliably, and the CDR3 follows TCRdb's listing. The chain couples TRBV11-3 to TRBJ1-5; the table assigns TRBD1, which was not confirmed against the DNA. From its first to its last residue, the CDR3 has 24 amino acids. CDR1 is SGHNT and CDR2 is YENEEA in the germline V gene. CDR3 amino acids: CASSSPITGLTYEQYFGPGWPQHF.

With regard to this clonotype: Given a much more abundant clone one base away, this may be a read error. The V call is TRBV6-5, the J call TRBJ1-2; the D is unclear. Germline CDR1 and CDR2: MNHEY and SVGAGI. The CDR3 length is 13 residues. The CDR3 reads CASSHSGGQGYAF. The CDR3 nucleotides read TGTGCCAGCAGTCACTCGGGAGGGCAAGGCTACGCCTTC.

The chain has TRBV6-2 or TRBV6-3 and TRBJ2-1, with 11 bases fitting TRBD2. Germline CDR1 and CDR2: MNHEY and SVGEGT. CDR3 length equals 17 residues. Germline trimming cut 2 bases from V and 2 bases from J; bases unmatched to any gene: 5. In DNA, the CDR3 is TGTGCCAGCAGTTACCCCGGGACTAGCGGAACCTACAATGAGCAGTTCTTC. Residues: CASSYPGTSGTYNEQFF.

This clonotype has at least ten counts. The chain recombines TRBV11-3 with TRBJ2-1; TRBD2 is a possible D gene (5 bases). There are 13 residues in the CDR3. The V end was cut by 1 base, the J end by 8 bases, with 9 bases between. CDR1 SGHNT and CDR2 YENEEA come from the germline V gene. CDR3 bases: TGTGCCAGCAGCTTAGTGGAGGATTATGAGCAGTTCTTC. It translates to CASSLVEDYEQFF.

This clonotype was seen ten or more times. This rearrangement joins TRBV6-2 or TRBV6-3 to TRBJ1-5; D gene ambiguous. The CDR3 runs to 13 residues. CDR1 and CDR2 from the germline V gene are MNHEY and SVGEGT. Trimming stripped 7 bases from V and 6 bases from J, with 13 bases between. Here the CDR3 reads CASTLTLGQPQHF. CDR3 DNA: TGTGCCAGCACCCTCACGCTAGGTCAGCCCCAGCATTTT.

The sample holds many counts of this clonotype. The rearrangement uses TRBV7-2 and TRBJ2-3, with 9 bases aligning to TRBD2. This CDR3 has 15 residues. V gave up 5 bases and J gave up 7 bases; unmatched junction bases: 10. In germline, CDR1 is SGHTA, CDR2 FQGNSA. The DNA of the CDR3 is TGTGCCAGCAGCCTAGGCGGGGGGGCAGGGAATACGCAGTATTTT. It yields the protein CASSLGGGAGNTQYF.

This clonotype was seen many times. The CDR3 loop reads CSARGGVATDTQYF. For the CDR3, the DNA is TGCAGTGCTAGAGGGGGGGTAGCCACAGATACGCAGTATTTT. The chain carries TRBV20-1 and TRBJ2-3; weak D call: TRBD2 (6 bases). From germline, CDR1 is DFQATT and CDR2 SNEGSKA (reference sequence). The ends were cut back, 1 base at V and 2 bases at J, with 10 bases in the middle. The CDR3 totals 14 residues.

This clonotype showed up many times. The rearrangement joins TRBV20-1 to TRBJ2-3; TRBD2 matches at 10 bases. The CDR3 covers 15 residues. V lost 6 bases and J lost 1; bases outside the gene matches: 7. From germline, CDR1 is DFQATT and CDR2 SNEGSKA (reference sequence). The chain's CDR3 is CSATPLAGGTDTQYF. The CDR3 bases are TGCAGTGCCACACCGCTAGCGGGAGGCACAGATACGCAGTATTTT.

V usage is TRBV19 and J usage is TRBJ2-7; D call uncertain. The CDR3 consists of 14 residues. Germline loops: CDR1 LNHDA, CDR2 SQIVND (reference sequence). With 5 bases removed from V and 0 bases from J, the gap between germline ends came to 11 bases. CDR3 sequence (DNA): TGTGCCAGTAGTCCCGACATCAACTCCTACGAGCAGTACTTC. This codes for CASSPDINSYEQYF.

This clonotype appeared many times. The V call is TRBV6-1, the J call TRBJ2-7, with D possibly TRBD1 on 5 matching bases. V lost 7 bases and J lost 2, with 15 bases in between. CDR3 length: 14 amino acids. Germline lookup yields CDR1 MNHNS and CDR2 SASEGT. The DNA of the CDR3 is TGTGCCAGCATCGACAGAGCACTAACCTACGAGCAGTACTTC. Its translation is CASIDRALTYEQYF.

The chain links TRBV14 to TRBJ1-1; D is unresolved. The CDR3 contains 14 residues. The V gene lost 4 bases and the J gene lost 5 bases, with 14 bases spanning the gap. The germline V gene encodes CDR1 SGHDN and CDR2 FVKESK. CDR3 in amino acids: CASSPFLGLTEAFF. The CDR3 DNA sequence: TGTGCCAGCAGCCCATTCTTAGGGTTAACTGAAGCTTTCTTT.

A word on this clonotype: This is likely a read error, given that the CDR3 carries no conserved phenylalanine or tryptophan at its end. The limits of the CDR3 on the DNA are not certain, so only TCRdb's listed CDR3 is given. This chain uses TRBV5-1 with TRBJ1-6; the D call in the table, TRBD1, was not verified against the DNA. The CDR3 totals 13 residues, both ends included. Germline assignment: CDR1 SGHRS and CDR2 YFSETQ. The CDR3 is CASSALNNSPPHL.